Below are 31 T cell receptor beta chains sequenced from a single sample in a study of CD8+ T cells in alopecia areata (dated by TCRdb to the late 2010s). The treatment or condition label of this sample denotes: oral pan-JAK inhibitor, 5-10 mg twice daily. Library creation used the immunoSEQ multiplex PCR assay. For TCR sequencing, RNA was extracted from every sample and reverse transcribed into cDNA to serve as template. TCRdb mirrors the immuneACCESS table, restricted to in-frame sequences. Some clones are absent from its copies; in checked studies, under half trace to an unresolved V gene, and the reason for the others is unknown. The sample table records some 210,000 clones; roughly 66% of these occur just once. The ten most abundant clones make up around 1.2% of the sample. This specimen consisted of CD4+ T cells sorted from blood, obtained around week 44, from a patient treated with tofacitinib. These receptors all come from a human donor with alopecia areata.

This clone was found a few times. This chain's CDR3 is CASPRRGMGANVLTF. The CDR3 nucleotides read TGTGCCAGCCCCCGTCGGGGAATGGGGGCCAACGTCCTGACTTTC. The genes are TRBV2 and TRBJ2-6; TRBD2 might be the D (5 bases). V was pared by 8 bases and J by 4 bases, with 15 bases between. The CDR3 totals 15 residues. Germline V CDR1 and CDR2: SNHLY, FYNNEI.

Remarks on this clone: Other DNA sequences in the same sample also yield this CDR3. The gene calls are TRBV7-2 and TRBJ2-3; D remains ambiguous. Trimming stripped 5 bases from V and 6 bases from J, with 6 bases between. This CDR3 region has 11 residues. Germline V CDR1 and CDR2: SGHTA, FQGNSA. The CDR3 loop is CASSPQDTQYF. CDR3 sequence (DNA): TGTGCCAGCAGCCCACAGGATACGCAGTATTTT.

The chain combines TRBV5-4 with TRBJ2-1, with D possibly TRBD2 on 6 matching bases. The CDR3 extends over 13 amino acids. From germline, CDR1 is SGHNT and CDR2 YYREEE (reference sequence). V was clipped by 1 base and J by 5 bases, with 7 bases between them. CDR3 nucleotide sequence: TGTGCCAGCAGCTTGCGACTAGACAATGAGCAGTTCTTC. Translation gives CASSLRLDNEQFF.

The CDR3 spells CASRVEGYGYTF. The CDR3 coding sequence is TGTGCCAGCAGGGTCGAGGGCTATGGCTACACCTTC. The chain carries TRBV30 and TRBJ1-2; D may be TRBD1 (5 bases). CDR1 is GTSNPN and CDR2 is SVGIG in the germline V gene (reference sequence). Trimming took off 8 bases at V and 4 bases at J, with 14 bases between the two ends. The CDR3 loop spans 12 amino acids.

This chain links TRBV5-1 with TRBJ1-2, with D tentatively TRBD1 (5 bases). V dropped 6 bases and J dropped 3 bases, with 18 bases sitting between them. CDR1 is SGHRS, CDR2 YFSETQ, per germline. The CDR3 totals 15 residues. CDR3 in DNA: TGCGCCAGCACCTCCGGGGGGAGTTGGGACTATGGCTACACCTTC. Its translation: CASTSGGSWDYGYTF.

This clone appeared a single time. The J gene is TRBJ1-1, the V gene TRBV9, with 7 positions matching TRBD1. The germline gives CDR1 SGDLS, CDR2 YYNGEE. V gave up 2 bases and J gave up 6 bases; unmatched junction bases: 4. There are 13 residues in the CDR3. CDR3 amino acids: CASSVTTGAEAFF. The CDR3 nucleotides read TGTGCCAGCAGCGTCACAACAGGGGCTGAAGCTTTCTTT.

V is TRBV29-1 and J is TRBJ2-7; D is ambiguous. CDR1 is SQVTM, CDR2 ANQGSEA, per germline. V was pared by 0 bases and J by 2 bases, with 14 bases between. The CDR3 has 15 residues. The CDR3 sequence is CSVEDSTRNTYEQYF. CDR3 bases: TGCAGCGTTGAAGACTCAACAAGGAATACCTACGAGCAGTACTTC.

V gene TRBV7-3 combines with J gene TRBJ2-1; the D is unclear. The V end lost 5 bases, the J end lost 5 bases, and 7 bases lay between the germline ends. The CDR3 length is 12 residues. The V gene's germline CDR1 is SGHTA and CDR2 FQGTGA. CDR3 nucleotide sequence: TGTGCCAGCAGCACAAACGACAATGAGCAGTTCTTC. It yields the protein CASSTNDNEQFF.

This clone occurred a few times. The chain links TRBV11-2 to TRBJ2-7, with D uncertain. The CDR3 sequence is 15 residues long. Germline V gene data show CDR1 as SGHAT and CDR2 as FQNNGV. The V and J ends lost 0 bases and 4 bases respectively, with 13 bases between them. The CDR3 protein is CASSLDQGFGYEQYF. The CDR3 DNA reads as TGTGCCAGCAGCTTAGATCAAGGTTTTGGGTACGAGCAGTACTTC.

CDR3 sequence: CASSQERGQETQYF. In DNA form, the CDR3 reads TGCGCCAGCAGCCAAGAACGGGGCCAAGAGACCCAGTACTTC. The chain recombines TRBV4-1 with TRBJ2-5; D might be TRBD2 (5 bases). V shed 0 bases and J shed 1 base, with 6 bases lying between them. CDR3 length: 14 residues. From germline, CDR1 is MGHRA and CDR2 YSYEKL.

This clone was seen only a few times. The V call is TRBV2, the J call TRBJ2-2; D gene ambiguous. The CDR3 totals 15 residues. V lost 2 bases and J 4 bases, leaving 11 bases between the germline ends. Germline lookup yields CDR1 SNHLY and CDR2 FYNNEI. The CDR3 region has the DNA TGTGCCAGCAGTGAAAAGGTCGTGGGCACCGGGGAGCTGTTTTTT. Translated: CASSEKVVGTGELFF. The whole variable domain, filled in from reference TRBV2 and TRBJ2-2, reads EPEVTQTPSHQVTQMGQEVILRCVPISNHLYFYWYRQILGQKVEFLVSFYNNEISEKSEIFDDQFSVERPDGSNFTLKIRSTKLEDSAMYFCASSEKVVGTGELFFGEGSRLTVL.

This chain joins TRBV5-1 and TRBJ1-5, with a tentative D call TRBD1 (5 bases). V was shortened by 0 bases and J by 7 bases, with 14 bases between the two germline ends. The CDR3 is 15 amino acids. Germline CDR1 is SGHRS and CDR2 is YFSETQ. The CDR3 protein is CASSLAGGVGQPQHF. DNA for the CDR3: TGCGCCAGCAGCTTGGCTGGGGGTGTGGGGCAGCCCCAGCATTTT. The entire variable domain, with the rest obtained from reference TRBV5-1 and TRBJ1-5, is as follows: KAGVTQTPRYLIKTRGQQVTLSCSPISGHRSVSWYQQTPGQGLQFLFEYFSETQRNKGNFPGRFSGRQFSNSRSEMNVSTLELGDSALYLCASSLAGGVGQPQHFGDGTRLSIL.

The chain joins TRBV5-1 to TRBJ1-1; 7 bases are shared with TRBD1. J was trimmed by 4 bases and V by 5 bases; bases with no gene match: 8. The germline CDR1 and CDR2 sequences are SGHRS and YFSETQ. This CDR3 comprises 14 residues. The CDR3 loop reads CASRDDRVSTEAFF. The CDR3 nucleotides read TGCGCCAGCAGGGACGACAGGGTTAGCACTGAAGCTTTCTTT. The full variable domain, completed using reference TRBV5-1 and TRBJ1-1, is KAGVTQTPRYLIKTRGQQVTLSCSPISGHRSVSWYQQTPGQGLQFLFEYFSETQRNKGNFPGRFSGRQFSNSRSEMNVSTLELGDSALYLCASRDDRVSTEAFFGQGTRLTVV.

The chain employs TRBV29-1 and TRBJ2-3, with D tentatively TRBD1 (6 bases). V was pared by 0 bases and J by 0 bases, with 19 bases between. The germline V gene has CDR1 SQVTM and CDR2 ANQGSEA. The CDR3 extends over 18 amino acids. The chain's CDR3 is CSVEDSTGTQTSTDTQYF. The CDR3 DNA is TGCAGCGTTGAAGATAGCACCGGGACACAGACTAGCACAGATACGCAGTATTTT.

The chain joins TRBV5-1 to TRBJ1-1; D might be TRBD1 (6 bases). There are 17 residues in the CDR3. V lost 0 bases and J 3 bases, leaving 18 bases between the germline ends. Germline CDR1 SGHRS, CDR2 YFSETQ. The CDR3 sequence: CASSLDLAGALDTEAFF. The CDR3 bases are TGCGCCAGCAGCTTGGACCTGGCGGGGGCCCTGGACACTGAAGCTTTCTTT.

The V gene is TRBV30, the J gene TRBJ2-2; D remains unclear. Germline V lookup: CDR1 GTSNPN, CDR2 SVGIG (reference sequence). V was clipped by 2 bases and J by 3 bases, with 4 bases between them. The CDR3 has 12 amino acids. The chain's CDR3 is CAWSRYTGELFF. In DNA, the CDR3 is TGTGCCTGGAGTCGGTACACCGGGGAGCTGTTTTTT.

CDR3 coding DNA: TGTGCCACCAGCAGCATCCGAAACATTCAGTACTTC. It specifies CATSSIRNIQYF. V is TRBV15 and J is TRBJ2-4; D unresolved. The CDR3 covers 12 residues. V gave up 3 bases and J gave up 6 bases, with 6 bases separating them. Germline V lookup: CDR1 LNHNV, CDR2 YYDKDF (reference sequence).

The V and J genes are TRBV2 and TRBJ2-2; perhaps TRBD1 as D (5 bases). The CDR3 spans 14 residues. CDR1 is SNHLY, CDR2 FYNNEI, per germline. V lost 4 bases and J lost 4, with 10 bases in between. DNA of the CDR3: TGTGCCAGCAGTGTGGGGCATACCACCGGGGAGCTGTTTTTT. Protein product: CASSVGHTTGELFF.

The chain joins TRBV10-3 to TRBJ1-4; D is undetermined. With 6 bases removed from V and 0 bases from J, the gap between germline ends came to 11 bases. The CDR3 is 15 residues long. The germline V gene has CDR1 ENHRY and CDR2 SYGVKD. Here the CDR3 DNA reads TGTGCCATCAGGCCCCGAACGGCAACTAATGAAAAACTGTTTTTT. Translating it yields CAIRPRTATNEKLFF.

This clone was counted a few times. The rearrangement uses TRBV11-3 and TRBJ2-2, with D possibly matching TRBD1 (5 bases). The CDR3 spans 16 residues. The V end was cut by 0 bases, the J end by 3 bases, with 11 bases between. From germline, CDR1 is SGHNT and CDR2 YENEEA. In DNA form, the CDR3 reads TGTGCCAGCAGCTTAGATCCTGGACAAGACACCGGGGAGCTGTTTTTT. Translated, it gives CASSLDPGQDTGELFF. The whole variable domain, filled in from reference TRBV11-3 and TRBJ2-2, reads EAGVVQSPRYKIIEKKQPVAFWCNPISGHNTLYWYLQNLGQGPELLIRYENEEAVDDSQLPKDRFSAERLKGVDSTLKIQPAELGDSAVYLCASSLDPGQDTGELFFGEGSRLTVL.

V is TRBV19 and J is TRBJ1-6; maybe TRBD1 (5 bases). Germline V CDR1 and CDR2: LNHDA, SQIVND (reference sequence). The CDR3 loop spans 15 amino acids. V lost 4 bases, J lost 3 bases, and 10 bases lay in between. The CDR3 protein is CASSTTRDYNSPLHF. The DNA for the CDR3 is TGTGCCAGTAGTACCACCAGGGACTATAATTCACCCCTCCACTTT.

This clone showed up just a few times. This rearrangement joins TRBV29-1 to TRBJ2-3; tentative D call: TRBD2 (5 bases). Germline-derived CDR1 and CDR2 are SQVTM and ANQGSEA. The CDR3 has 11 residues. The CDR3 loop reads CVAGDGDTQYF. The CDR3, as DNA: TGCGTCGCCGGGGATGGAGATACGCAGTATTTT.

A few counts support this clone. This chain joins TRBV7-2 and TRBJ2-5, with a weak D call TRBD1 (5 bases). The J call may be in error: the DNA end matches TRBJ2-7 better. The CDR3 length is 15 residues. The V gene's germline CDR1 is SGHTA and CDR2 FQGNSA. The CDR3 bases are TGTGCCAGCAGCCCGACGACAGTAATAGGATACGAGCAGTACTTC. Protein sequence: CASSPTTVIGYEQYF.

This clone occurred once. This chain joins TRBV30 and TRBJ2-5, with a possible D match to TRBD1 (6 bases). Germline-derived CDR1 and CDR2 are GTSNPN and SVGIG (reference sequence). V dropped 4 bases and J dropped 0 bases, with 6 bases sitting between them. This CDR3 spans 12 amino acids. CDR3 in amino acids: CAWNRDQETQYF. The CDR3 nucleotides read TGTGCCTGGAACAGGGACCAAGAGACCCAGTACTTC.

The V and J genes are TRBV30 and TRBJ1-2; D is possibly TRBD1 (6 bases). Per germline, CDR1 GTSNPN and CDR2 SVGIG (reference sequence). The CDR3 loop spans 16 amino acids. Trimming shortened V by 0 bases and J by 4 bases, and 18 bases separated the two germline ends. CDR3 sequence: CAWSVFGTPSAYGYTF. The CDR3 DNA sequence: TGTGCCTGGAGTGTGTTCGGGACACCTTCAGCCTATGGCTACACCTTC.

The chain recombines TRBV30 with TRBJ1-2; 10 bases are shared with TRBD1. V shed 8 bases, J shed 8 bases, and the junction held 14 bases outside the gene matches. This CDR3 has 14 amino acids. Germline loops: CDR1 GTSNPN, CDR2 SVGIG (reference sequence). CDR3 nucleotides: TGTGCCAGAAAAGACAGGGGGCAACGTGAAGGCTACACCTTC. Translation: CARKDRGQREGYTF.

This clone was picked up many times. This sequence joins TRBV25-1 and TRBJ2-7; D is tentatively TRBD1 or TRBD2 (5 bases each). This CDR3 comprises 14 residues. Germline CDR1 is MGHDK and CDR2 is SYGVNS. The ends were cut back, 1 base at V and 3 bases at J, with 10 bases in the middle. Written as DNA, the CDR3 is TGTGCCAGCAGTGAATGGGACGGTAGCTACGAGCAGTACTTC. As protein: CASSEWDGSYEQYF.

CDR3 DNA: TGTGCCAGCAGCGTAGCTCCCCGGAACACTGAAGCTTTCTTT. It yields the protein CASSVAPRNTEAFF. The chain carries TRBV9 and TRBJ1-1; D unresolved. V was cut by 0 bases and J by 1 base, with 7 bases left in between. Germline V gene sequence: CDR1 SGDLS, CDR2 YYNGEE. The CDR3 has 14 amino acids.

CDR3 nucleotides: TGTGCCAGCGAAGGGGTAGGCACTGAAGCTTTCTTT. Amino acids: CASEGVGTEAFF. The chain employs TRBV6-1 and TRBJ1-1; possible D gene TRBD1, 5 bases. Germline values: CDR1 MNHNS, CDR2 SASEGT. V was clipped by 8 bases and J by 4 bases, with 11 bases between them. The CDR3 loop spans 12 amino acids.

This clone came up once. The genes are TRBV7-2 and TRBJ1-6; 7 bases agree with TRBD1. Germline values: CDR1 SGHTA, CDR2 FQGNSA. The CDR3 is made up of 15 amino acids. V gave up 5 bases and J gave up 7 bases; unmatched junction bases: 8. Written as DNA, the CDR3 is TGTGCCAGCAGCACCGAGACAGGGAGGAATTCACCCCTCCACTTT. Amino acid sequence: CASSTETGRNSPLHF.

The gene calls are TRBV20-1 and TRBJ2-7; D uncertain. V was trimmed by 5 bases and J by 5 bases, leaving 7 bases between them. The V gene's germline CDR1 is DFQATT and CDR2 SNEGSKA (reference sequence). The CDR3 is made up of 10 amino acids. For the CDR3, the DNA is TGCAGTGCTGCGCGAGACGAGCAGTACTTC. It specifies CSAARDEQYF.